This T cell receptor (beta chain) was observed in a study of T cells after yellow fever vaccination (dated by TCRdb to the late 2010s). For the wider study: Libraries from fractions with low cell numbers were prepared with the SMART-Seq v4 Ultra Low Input RNA kit. The cohort comprised two healthy male donors, one aged 18 to 30 and one aged 30 to 40 years. Blood was collected at multiple timepoints before and after primary and secondary immunization, and bulk PBMC replicates and cell subsets were isolated. To follow T-cell clones before and after both primary and booster YFV17D yellow fever vaccination, bulk TCR alpha and beta repertoires underwent longitudinal sequencing.

Trimming removed 4 bases from V and 7 bases from J; the gene matches leave 7 bases unexplained. CDR1 and CDR2, per the germline V gene, are SGHRS and YFSETQ. The CDR3 goes from the cysteine to the phenylalanine over 14 residues. Here the CDR3 DNA is all that survives: 42 bases in frame from base 1. The treatment or condition tag for this specimen amounts to: live attenuated yellow fever vaccine strain. At each blood-draw timepoint, two biological replicates of bulk PBMCs were collected. A standard Ficoll-Paque protocol was used to isolate PBMCs from peripheral blood. TriZol was used to extract RNA from bulk PBMCs, from CD4 and CD8 fractions, and from dextramer-positive and dextramer-negative fractions. Concerning this clonotype: Which antigen it targets is not known. No quality values exist for individual bases; no much larger clone is one base distant.

TCR cDNA was made using 5'RACE template switching, a step that added a universal primer site and unique molecular identifiers. Priming of cDNA synthesis was performed from both the TCR alpha and TCR beta constant segments. Two PCR steps were used to amplify libraries, with sample barcodes and sequencing adapters being added in the second step. Libraries were sequenced on Illumina HiSeq 2500 (2x100 bp) or NovaSeq (2x150 bp). In the authors' own workflow: Reads were demultiplexed and collapsed into UMI consensus sequences with MIGEC, and V(D)J alignment was performed with MiXCR. Clonotypes responding to the vaccine were identified with edgeR on replicate PBMC samples, with the criteria of FDR below 0.01 and a log2 fold change above 5 up to day 15. CD4 or CD8 identity was assigned to each bulk clonotype according to whether the clonotype was present at higher abundance in the sequenced CD4 repertoire or the sequenced CD8 repertoire. Using fastp trimming at Q25 and MiXCR clonotype assembly, TCRdb reanalyzed the public sequencing data and kept in-frame beta chains. Here each entry gathers all rows of one CDR3 protein and keeps the most common genes and DNA. The V and J calls and clone size are TCRdb's, not the authors'. This sample lists 500,000 to 650,000 distinct CDR3 sequences; about 12% were detected once. The top ten clonotypes cover about 15% of the sample.

Summary of the overall study and its limitations: Because only a couple of donors were included in the study, the extent to which the findings can be generalized is limited. Computational filtering was needed because FACS-sorted repertoires could contain abundant contaminating clonotypes from the bulk population. A small fraction of clonotypes appeared in both the CD4 and CD8 compartments, likely as a result of convergent recombination. Compared with the primary T-cell response, the secondary T-cell response was weaker but faster, peaking on day 5 rather than day 15. Most clones expanded after primary vaccination (approximately 97% of CD4 and 88% of CD8) were re-detected after the booster, suggesting that broad memory maintenance occurred.

This chain joins TRBV5-1 to TRBJ2-1; TRBD1 matches 8 bases in the middle. Here the sequenced sample was PBMCs, taken on the day of the yellow fever booster vaccination. The source is a man aged 25-45 years who received the YFV17D yellow fever vaccine. The encoded CDR3 is CASSGTGGWNEQFF. The sequence in DNA is TGCGCCAGCAGCGGAACAGGGGGGTGGAATGAGCAGTTCTTC.